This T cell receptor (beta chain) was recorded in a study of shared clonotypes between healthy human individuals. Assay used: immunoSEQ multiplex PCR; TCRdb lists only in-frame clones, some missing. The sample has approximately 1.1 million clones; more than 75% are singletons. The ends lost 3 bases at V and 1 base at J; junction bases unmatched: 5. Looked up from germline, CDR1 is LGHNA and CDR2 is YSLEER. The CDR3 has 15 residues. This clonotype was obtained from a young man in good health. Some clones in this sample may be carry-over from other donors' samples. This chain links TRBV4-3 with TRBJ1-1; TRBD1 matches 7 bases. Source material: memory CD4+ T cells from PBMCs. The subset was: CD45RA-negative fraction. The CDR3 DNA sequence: TGCGCCAGCAGCCAGATGAACAGGGGGAACACTGAAGCTTTCTTT. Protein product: CASSQMNRGNTEAFF.